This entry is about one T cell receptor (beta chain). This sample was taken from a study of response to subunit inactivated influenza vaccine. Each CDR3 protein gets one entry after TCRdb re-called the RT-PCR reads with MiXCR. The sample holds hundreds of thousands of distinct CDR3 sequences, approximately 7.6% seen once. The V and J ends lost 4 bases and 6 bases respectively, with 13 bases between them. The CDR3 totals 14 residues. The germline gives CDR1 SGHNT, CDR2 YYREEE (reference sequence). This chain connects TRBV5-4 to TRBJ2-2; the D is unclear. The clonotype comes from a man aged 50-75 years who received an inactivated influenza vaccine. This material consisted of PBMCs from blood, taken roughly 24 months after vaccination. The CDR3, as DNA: TGTGCCAGCAGCCGTGGGTTGTTCTCCGGGGAGCTGTTTTTT. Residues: CASSRGLFSGELFF.